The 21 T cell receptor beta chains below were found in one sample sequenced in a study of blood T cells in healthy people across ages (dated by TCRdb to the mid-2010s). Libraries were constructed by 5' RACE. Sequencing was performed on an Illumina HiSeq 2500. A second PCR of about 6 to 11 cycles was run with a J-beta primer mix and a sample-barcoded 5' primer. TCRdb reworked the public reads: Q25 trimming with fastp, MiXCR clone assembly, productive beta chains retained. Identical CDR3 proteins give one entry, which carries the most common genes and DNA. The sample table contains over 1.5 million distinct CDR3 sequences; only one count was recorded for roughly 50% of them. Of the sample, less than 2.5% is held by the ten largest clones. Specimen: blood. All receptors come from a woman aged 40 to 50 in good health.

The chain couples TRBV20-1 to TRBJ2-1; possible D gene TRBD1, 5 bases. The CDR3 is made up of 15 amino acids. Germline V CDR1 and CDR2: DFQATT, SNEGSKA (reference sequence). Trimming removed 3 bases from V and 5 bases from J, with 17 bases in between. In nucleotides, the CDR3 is TGCAGTGCTAGGCTTCTAGGGGCAAGGAACAATGAGCAGTTCTTC. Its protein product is CSARLLGARNNEQFF.

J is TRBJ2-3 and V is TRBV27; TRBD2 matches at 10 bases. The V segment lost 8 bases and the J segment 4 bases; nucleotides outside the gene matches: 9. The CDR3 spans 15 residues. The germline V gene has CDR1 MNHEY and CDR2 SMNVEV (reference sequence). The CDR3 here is CASAFNLAGADTQYF. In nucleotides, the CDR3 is TGTGCCAGCGCCTTCAATCTAGCGGGGGCAGATACGCAGTATTTT.

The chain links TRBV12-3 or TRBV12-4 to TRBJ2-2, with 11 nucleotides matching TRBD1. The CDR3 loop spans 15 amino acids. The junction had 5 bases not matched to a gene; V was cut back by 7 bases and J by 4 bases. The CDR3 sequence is CASTGTGGVTGELFF. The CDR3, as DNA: TGTGCCAGCACCGGGACAGGGGGAGTCACCGGGGAGCTGTTTTTT.

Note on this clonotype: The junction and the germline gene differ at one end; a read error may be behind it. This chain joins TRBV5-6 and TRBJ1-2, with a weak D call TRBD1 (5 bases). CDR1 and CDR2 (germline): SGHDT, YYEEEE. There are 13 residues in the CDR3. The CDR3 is CASRLGVFYGYTF. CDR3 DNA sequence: TGTGCCAGCAGGTTGGGGGTGTTCTATGGCTACACCTTC.

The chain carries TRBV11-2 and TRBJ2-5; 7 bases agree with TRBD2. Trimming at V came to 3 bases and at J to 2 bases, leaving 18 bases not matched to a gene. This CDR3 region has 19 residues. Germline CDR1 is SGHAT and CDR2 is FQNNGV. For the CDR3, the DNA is TGTGCCAGCAGCTTCCCCTTGTCTCGGGGGGAACCCACTCAAGAGACCCAGTACTTC. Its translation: CASSFPLSRGEPTQETQYF.

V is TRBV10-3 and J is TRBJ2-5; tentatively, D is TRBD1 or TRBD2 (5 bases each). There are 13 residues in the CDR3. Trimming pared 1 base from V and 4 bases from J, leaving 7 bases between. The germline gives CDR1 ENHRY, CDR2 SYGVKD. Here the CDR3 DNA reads TGTGCCATCAGTGAGTTTGGGGGAGAGACCCAGTACTTC. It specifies CAISEFGGETQYF.

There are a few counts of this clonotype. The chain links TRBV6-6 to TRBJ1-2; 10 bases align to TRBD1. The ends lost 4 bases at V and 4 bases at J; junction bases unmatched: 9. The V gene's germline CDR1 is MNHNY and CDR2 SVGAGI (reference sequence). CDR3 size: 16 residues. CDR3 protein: CASSSTDRGISYGYTF. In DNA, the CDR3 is TGTGCCAGCAGTTCTACGGACAGGGGGATTTCCTATGGCTACACCTTC.

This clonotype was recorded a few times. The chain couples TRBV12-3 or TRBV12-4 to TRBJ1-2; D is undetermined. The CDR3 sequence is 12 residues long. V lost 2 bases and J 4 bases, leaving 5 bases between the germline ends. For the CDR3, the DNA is TGTGCCAGCAGTTTATTCCTCTATGGCTACACCTTC. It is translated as CASSLFLYGYTF.

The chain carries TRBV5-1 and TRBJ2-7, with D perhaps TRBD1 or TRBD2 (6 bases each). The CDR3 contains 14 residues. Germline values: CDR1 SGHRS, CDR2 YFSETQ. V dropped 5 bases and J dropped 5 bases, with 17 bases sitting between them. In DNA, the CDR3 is TGCGCCAGCAGATCAGGGGAGGCCACCCACGAGCAGTACTTC. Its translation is CASRSGEATHEQYF.

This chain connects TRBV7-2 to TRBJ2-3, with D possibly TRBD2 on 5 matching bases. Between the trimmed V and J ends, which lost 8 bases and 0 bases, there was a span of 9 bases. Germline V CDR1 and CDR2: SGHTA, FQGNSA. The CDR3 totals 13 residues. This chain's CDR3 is CASVRDSTDTQYF. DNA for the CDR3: TGTGCCAGCGTCCGGGATAGCACAGATACGCAGTATTTT.

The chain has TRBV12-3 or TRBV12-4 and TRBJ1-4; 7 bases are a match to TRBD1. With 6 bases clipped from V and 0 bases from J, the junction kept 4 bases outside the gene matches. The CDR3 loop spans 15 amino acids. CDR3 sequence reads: CASRRDSATNEKLFF. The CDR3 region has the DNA TGTGCCAGCAGGCGGGACAGTGCAACTAATGAAAAACTGTTTTTT.

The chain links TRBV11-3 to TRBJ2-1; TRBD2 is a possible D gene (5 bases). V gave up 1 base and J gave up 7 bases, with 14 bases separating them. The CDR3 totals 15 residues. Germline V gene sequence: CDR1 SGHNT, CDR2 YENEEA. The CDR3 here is CASSLVRTGINEQFF. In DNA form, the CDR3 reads TGTGCCAGCAGCTTAGTTAGAACGGGAATAAATGAGCAGTTCTTC.

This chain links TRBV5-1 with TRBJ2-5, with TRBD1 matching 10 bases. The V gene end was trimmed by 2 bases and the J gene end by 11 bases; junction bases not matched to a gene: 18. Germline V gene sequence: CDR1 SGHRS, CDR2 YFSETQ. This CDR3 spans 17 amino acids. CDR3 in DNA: TGCGCCAGCAGCTTAGAAAGACAGGGGGCGAAATATGATGGGCAGTACTTC. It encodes CASSLERQGAKYDGQYF.

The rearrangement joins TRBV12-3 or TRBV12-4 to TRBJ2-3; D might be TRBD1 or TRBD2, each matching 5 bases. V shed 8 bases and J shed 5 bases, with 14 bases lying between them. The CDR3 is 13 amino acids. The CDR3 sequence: CASSRRGEDTQYF. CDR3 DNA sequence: TGTGCCAGCTCCCGGAGAGGGGAAGATACGCAGTATTTT.

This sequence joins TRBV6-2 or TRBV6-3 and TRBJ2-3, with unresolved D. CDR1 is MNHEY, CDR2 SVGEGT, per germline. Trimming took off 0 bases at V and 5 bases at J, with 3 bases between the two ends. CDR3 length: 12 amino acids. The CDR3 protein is CASSYSEDTQYF. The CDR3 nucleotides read TGTGCCAGCAGTTACTCAGAAGATACGCAGTATTTT.

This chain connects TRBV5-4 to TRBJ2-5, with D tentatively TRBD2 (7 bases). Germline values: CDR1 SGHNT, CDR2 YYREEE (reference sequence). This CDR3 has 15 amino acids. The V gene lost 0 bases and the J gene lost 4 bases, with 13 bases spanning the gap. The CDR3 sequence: CASSLGPGEGETQYF. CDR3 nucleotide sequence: TGTGCCAGCAGCTTGGGACCAGGGGAGGGAGAGACCCAGTACTTC.

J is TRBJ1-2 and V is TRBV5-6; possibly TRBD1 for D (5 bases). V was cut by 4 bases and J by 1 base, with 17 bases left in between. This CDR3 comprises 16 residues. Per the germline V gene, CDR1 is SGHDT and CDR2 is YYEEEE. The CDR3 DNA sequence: TGTGCCAGCAGCCCAACCGGCGGGACGATTAACTATGGCTACACCTTC. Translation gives CASSPTGGTINYGYTF.

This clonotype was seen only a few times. The CDR3 protein is CASSLGGGPTYNEQFF. The CDR3 DNA reads as TGCGCCAGCAGCTTGGGCGGGGGGCCAACCTACAATGAGCAGTTCTTC. This chain joins TRBV5-1 and TRBJ2-1; 8 bases agree with TRBD2. The V gene end was trimmed by 0 bases and the J gene end by 2 bases; junction bases not matched to a gene: 4. Germline V gives CDR1 SGHRS, CDR2 YFSETQ. The CDR3 covers 16 residues.

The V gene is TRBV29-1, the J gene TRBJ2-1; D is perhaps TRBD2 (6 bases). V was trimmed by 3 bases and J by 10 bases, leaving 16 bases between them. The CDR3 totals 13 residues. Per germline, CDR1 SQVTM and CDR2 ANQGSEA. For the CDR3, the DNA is TGCAGCGTTGAGGGGACGGGAGCCTACGAGCAGTTCTTC. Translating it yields CSVEGTGAYEQFF.

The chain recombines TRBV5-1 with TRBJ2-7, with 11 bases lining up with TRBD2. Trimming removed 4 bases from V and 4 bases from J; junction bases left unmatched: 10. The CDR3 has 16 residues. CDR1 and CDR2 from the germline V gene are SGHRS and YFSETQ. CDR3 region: CASSPTSGGGSYEQYF. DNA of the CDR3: TGCGCCAGCAGCCCCACTAGCGGGGGCGGGAGTTACGAGCAGTACTTC.

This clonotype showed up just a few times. CDR3 protein: CASSQDKSAGINSPLHF. DNA of the CDR3: TGTGCCAGCAGCCAAGATAAATCGGCAGGGATTAATTCACCCCTCCACTTT. This sequence joins TRBV4-2 and TRBJ1-6; D may be TRBD1 (5 bases). CDR3 size: 17 residues. The V end was cut by 0 bases, the J end by 6 bases, with 15 bases between. CDR1 LGHNA and CDR2 YNFKEQ come from the germline V gene.